The 32 T cell receptor beta chains below all came from one sample that was sequenced in a study of OX40 agonist ivuxolimab in advanced cancers. The data were produced by immunoSEQ multiplex PCR, yet TCRdb's version contains in-frame clones alone and is incomplete. This table holds around 83,000 clones, just over 85% found once. This specimen consisted of CD4+ or CD8+ T cells sorted from blood, obtained in a trial of the OX40 agonist ivuxolimab. The receptors derive from an adult with an advanced solid tumor such as melanoma, head and neck, liver or kidney cancer.

The chain couples TRBV7-9 to TRBJ2-5; tentatively, D is TRBD2 (6 bases). V gave up 7 bases and J gave up 4 bases, with 13 bases separating them. The CDR3 runs to 13 residues. CDR1 SEHNR and CDR2 FQNEAQ come from the germline V gene (reference sequence). The CDR3 spells CASTPRGGETQYF. The CDR3, as DNA: TGTGCCAGCACCCCGCGGGGCGGAGAGACCCAGTACTTC.

The V call is TRBV5-1, the J call TRBJ2-3, with D possibly TRBD2 on 6 matching bases. The CDR3 is made up of 16 amino acids. Germline values: CDR1 SGHRS, CDR2 YFSETQ. V was trimmed by 4 bases and J by 5 bases, leaving 20 bases between them. CDR3 coding DNA: TGCGCCAGCAGCCTGGGGCCAGCTAGCGTACAAGATACGCAGTATTTT. Its translation is CASSLGPASVQDTQYF. The entire variable domain, with the rest obtained from reference TRBV5-1 and TRBJ2-3, is as follows: KAGVTQTPRYLIKTRGQQVTLSCSPISGHRSVSWYQQTPGQGLQFLFEYFSETQRNKGNFPGRFSGRQFSNSRSEMNVSTLELGDSALYLCASSLGPASVQDTQYFGPGTRLTVL.

This clone came up once. V and J are TRBV18 and TRBJ2-3; 7 nucleotides align to TRBD2. The V and J ends lost 6 bases and 4 bases, in that order; junction bases with no gene match: 10. The germline gives CDR1 KGHSH, CDR2 LQKENI. This CDR3 spans 15 amino acids. The chain's CDR3 is CASSLSAGKADTQYF. DNA for the CDR3: TGTGCCAGCTCCCTATCAGCGGGGAAGGCAGATACGCAGTATTTT.

This clone was seen a single time. The V call is TRBV6-1, the J call TRBJ1-3, with a tentative D call TRBD1 (5 bases). V gave up 5 bases and J gave up 9 bases, with 11 bases separating them. The V gene's germline CDR1 is MNHNS and CDR2 SASEGT. The CDR3 has 12 amino acids. CDR3 sequence: CASSSPGGTIYF. The CDR3, as DNA: TGTGCCAGCAGTTCCCCCGGGGGCACCATATATTTT.

The rearrangement links TRBV19 to TRBJ2-6; TRBD1 agrees at 7 bases. V dropped 5 bases and J dropped 0; count of bases not matched to a gene: 10. CDR1 and CDR2 from the germline V gene are LNHDA and SQIVND (reference sequence). The CDR3 contains 18 residues. CDR3 sequence reads: CASSQSGQPSSGANVLTF. CDR3 sequence (DNA): TGTGCCAGTAGTCAGTCGGGACAGCCCTCCTCTGGGGCCAACGTCCTGACTTTC.

V usage is TRBV6-6 and J usage is TRBJ2-3, with 10 nucleotides matching TRBD2. The trim removed 5 bases at V and 5 bases at J, leaving 4 bases unmatched. The CDR3 consists of 14 residues. Per the germline V gene, CDR1 is MNHNY and CDR2 is SVGAGI (reference sequence). For the CDR3, the DNA is TGTGCCAGCAGTGACCGACTAGCGGGAGATACGCAGTATTTT. This translates into CASSDRLAGDTQYF.

This clone has just a few counts. The chain is built from TRBV19 and TRBJ1-5; D may be TRBD1 (5 bases). Trimming removed 3 bases at V and 5 bases at J, with 8 bases between. Germline V lookup: CDR1 LNHDA, CDR2 SQIVND (reference sequence). The CDR3 sequence is 13 residues long. The CDR3 bases are TGTGCCAGTAGTATGGGGCCCGATCAGCCCCAGCATTTT. Encoded protein: CASSMGPDQPQHF.

V and J are TRBV6-1 and TRBJ2-1, with TRBD2 identical over 14 bases. This CDR3 comprises 18 residues. After removal of 2 bases from V and 7 bases from J, the junction contained 10 bases not matched to a gene. CDR1 MNHNS and CDR2 SASEGT come from the germline V gene. The CDR3 sequence is CASSEHPTGTSGSNEQFF. CDR3 in DNA: TGTGCCAGCAGTGAACACCCCACCGGGACTAGCGGGAGTAATGAGCAGTTCTTC.

V gene TRBV13 combines with J gene TRBJ2-5; D may be TRBD1 (6 bases). The V gene lost 0 bases and the J gene lost 5 bases, with 16 bases spanning the gap. Per the germline V gene, CDR1 is PRHDT and CDR2 is FYEKMQ (reference sequence). This CDR3 is 16 amino acids long. The CDR3: CASSLGTRGTGETQYF. The CDR3 DNA follows: TGTGCCAGCAGCTTAGGGACCAGGGGAACCGGGGAGACCCAGTACTTC. The variable domain in full, with the rest retrieved from reference TRBV13 and TRBJ2-5, is AAGVIQSPRHLIKEKRETATLKCYPIPRHDTVYWYQQGPGQDPQFLISFYEKMQSDKGSIPDRFSAQQFSDYHSELNMSSLELGDSALYFCASSLGTRGTGETQYFGPGTRLLVL.

The chain is built from TRBV10-2 and TRBJ2-3; TRBD2 aligns across 13 bases. The V segment lost 4 bases and the J segment 6 bases; nucleotides outside the gene matches: 4. The CDR3 contains 15 residues. CDR1 is WSHSY and CDR2 is SAAADI in the germline V gene. Here the CDR3 reads CASSGTSGRLDTQYF. CDR3 sequence (DNA): TGCGCCAGCAGTGGGACTAGCGGGAGATTGGATACGCAGTATTTT.

The chain links TRBV10-3 to TRBJ2-5; 10 nucleotides match TRBD2. This CDR3 is built from 15 residues. V lost 6 bases, J lost 3 bases, and 7 bases stayed unmatched. Germline loops: CDR1 ENHRY, CDR2 SYGVKD. CDR3 nucleotides: TGTGCCATCAGGGAGCGGGAGGGCCGCAAAGAGACCCAGTACTTC. Encoded protein: CAIREREGRKETQYF.

V and J are TRBV7-9 and TRBJ2-2; 8 bases are a match to TRBD1. CDR1 and CDR2 (germline): SEHNR, FQNEAQ (reference sequence). The CDR3 extends over 15 amino acids. The J segment lost 5 bases and the V segment lost 5 bases, leaving 7 bases of the junction unmatched. CDR3 DNA sequence: TGTGCCAGCAGCCATGACAGGGGAGGAACCGGGGAGCTGTTTTTT. It specifies CASSHDRGGTGELFF. Together with reference TRBV7-9 and TRBJ2-2, the CDR3 gives the full variable domain: DTGVSQNPRHKITKRGQNVTFRCDPISEHNRLYWYRQTLGQGPEFLTYFQNEAQLEKSRLLSDRFSAERPKGSFSTLEIQRTEQGDSAMYLCASSHDRGGTGELFFGEGSRLTVL.

The rearrangement uses TRBV30 and TRBJ2-1, with D perhaps TRBD1 (5 bases). The V and J ends lost 5 bases and 7 bases respectively, with 12 bases between them. CDR1 GTSNPN and CDR2 SVGIG come from the germline V gene (reference sequence). The CDR3 contains 12 residues. CDR3 sequence: CAWAGLINEQFF. The CDR3 coding sequence is TGTGCCTGGGCAGGGTTAATTAATGAGCAGTTCTTC. Variable domain in full (rest from reference TRBV30 and TRBJ2-1): SQTIHQWPATLVQPVGSPLSLECTVEGTSNPNLYWYRQAAGRGLQLLFYSVGIGQISSEVPQNLSASRPQDRQFILSSKKLLLSDSGFYLCAWAGLINEQFFGPGTRLTVL.

V and J are TRBV15 and TRBJ2-7; the D is unclear. The V end lost 0 bases, the J end lost 3 bases, and 15 bases lay between the germline ends. CDR3 length: 16 residues. Germline V gene data show CDR1 as LNHNV and CDR2 as YYDKDF (reference sequence). The CDR3 region has the DNA TGTGCCACCAGCAGAGATATCGGGTCAGTCATCTACGAGCAGTACTTC. The encoded protein is CATSRDIGSVIYEQYF. The entire variable domain, with the rest obtained from reference TRBV15 and TRBJ2-7, is as follows: DAMVIQNPRYQVTQFGKPVTLSCSQTLNHNVMYWYQQKSSQAPKLLFHYYDKDFNNEADTPDNFQSRRPNTSFCFLDIRSPGLGDTAMYLCATSRDIGSVIYEQYFGPGTRLTVT.

CDR3 sequence reads: CASASEGTGELFF. The DNA for the CDR3 is TGTGCCAGCGCGTCGGAAGGCACCGGGGAGCTGTTTTTT. The gene calls are TRBV5-4 and TRBJ2-2, with D unresolved. V lost 7 bases, J lost 4 bases, and 11 bases lay in between. The CDR3 has 13 amino acids. Germline V gene data show CDR1 as SGHNT and CDR2 as YYREEE (reference sequence).

This chain connects TRBV18 to TRBJ2-1; 7 nucleotides match TRBD1. The junction had 2 bases not matched to a gene; V was cut back by 3 bases and J by 0 bases. CDR3 length equals 15 residues. CDR1 is KGHSH and CDR2 is LQKENI in the germline V gene. The CDR3 protein is CASSPTGPSYNEQFF. The CDR3 nucleotides are TGTGCCAGCTCACCGACAGGGCCCTCCTACAATGAGCAGTTCTTC.

The chain has TRBV5-4 and TRBJ2-1; no definite D call. This CDR3 region has 12 residues. CDR1 and CDR2 from the germline V gene are SGHNT and YYREEE (reference sequence). Deletions cut 0 bases from V and 12 bases from J, with 10 bases between. The CDR3 bases are TGTGCCAGCAGCTTGGGCCGGGTTGGGCAGTTCTTC. Translation gives CASSLGRVGQFF. Full variable domain (outside the CDR3, taken from reference TRBV5-4 and TRBJ2-1): ETGVTQSPTHLIKTRGQQVTLRCSSQSGHNTVSWYQQALGQGPQFIFQYYREEENGRGNFPPRFSGLQFPNYSSELNVNALELDDSALYLCASSLGRVGQFFGPGTRLTVL.

This clone was counted once. The V gene is TRBV7-2, the J gene TRBJ2-1; the D gene is possibly TRBD2 (5 bases). Germline-derived CDR1 and CDR2 are SGHTA and FQGNSA. The V end lost 6 bases, the J end lost 7 bases, and 16 bases lay between the germline ends. CDR3 size: 14 residues. Here the CDR3 reads CASSSDYPRNEQFF. CDR3 in DNA: TGTGCCAGCAGTTCAGACTACCCCCGAAATGAGCAGTTCTTC. Combining the CDR3 with reference TRBV7-2 and TRBJ2-1 gives the whole variable domain GAGVSQSPSNKVTEKGKDVELRCDPISGHTALYWYRQSLGQGLEFLIYFQGNSAPDKSGLPSDRFSAERTGGSVSTLTIQRTQQEDSAVYLCASSSDYPRNEQFFGPGTRLTVL.

V is TRBV5-1 and J is TRBJ2-7; TRBD2 might be the D (6 bases). The germline V gene encodes CDR1 SGHRS and CDR2 YFSETQ. The CDR3 totals 17 residues. Trimming left V 0 bases short and J 4 bases short, with 20 bases between. The DNA of the CDR3 is TGCGCCAGCAGCTTGGCTTTGGTTGCTAGCGATCATTACGAGCAGTACTTC. This sequence encodes CASSLALVASDHYEQYF.

The chain employs TRBV18 and TRBJ1-5; D call uncertain. The germline V gene encodes CDR1 KGHSH and CDR2 LQKENI. Trimming left V 3 bases short and J 0 bases short, with 9 bases between. The CDR3 spans 15 residues. The DNA for the CDR3 is TGTGCCAGCTCACCTTCGTATAATAGCAATCAGCCCCAGCATTTT. Protein: CASSPSYNSNQPQHF.

The V gene is TRBV29-1, the J gene TRBJ2-7; TRBD1 might be the D (5 bases). Trimming removed 2 bases at V and 5 bases at J, with 13 bases between. In germline, CDR1 is SQVTM, CDR2 ANQGSEA. The CDR3 contains 13 residues. The CDR3 is CSVESQGVHEQYF. For the CDR3, the DNA is TGCAGCGTTGAAAGTCAGGGCGTCCACGAGCAGTACTTC.

The chain joins TRBV2 to TRBJ1-4; D is uncertain. This CDR3 has 15 residues. V dropped 5 bases and J dropped 8 bases, with 18 bases sitting between them. CDR1 and CDR2 (germline): SNHLY, FYNNEI. The CDR3 loop is CASSPRAYAQEKLFF. DNA of the CDR3: TGTGCCAGCAGTCCTCGGGCTTATGCACAGGAAAAACTGTTTTTT.

J is TRBJ2-1 and V is TRBV11-3; unclear D gene. The germline V and J ends were trimmed by 4 bases and 5 bases, with 12 bases remaining between them. Germline CDR1 and CDR2: SGHNT and YENEEA. The CDR3 contains 14 residues. CDR3 protein: CASSSTIFDNEQFF. CDR3 nucleotides: TGTGCCAGCAGCTCTACCATATTCGACAATGAGCAGTTCTTC.

The V call is TRBV28, the J call TRBJ2-5; 8 positions agree with TRBD2. The CDR3 extends over 14 amino acids. Germline assignment: CDR1 MDHEN and CDR2 SYDVKM. Trimming removed 5 bases from V and 5 bases from J; junction bases left unmatched: 7. CDR3 DNA sequence: TGTGCCAGCAGTCAGGGGACTAGGTATGAGACCCAGTACTTC. Translating gives CASSQGTRYETQYF.

The table lists this clone with a count of one. This chain uses TRBV6-4 with TRBJ1-1, with unresolved D. Trimming took 2 bases from V and 1 from J, leaving 8 bases between them. From germline, CDR1 is MRHNA and CDR2 SNTAGT. The CDR3 sequence is 14 residues long. The CDR3 DNA reads TGTGCCAGCAGTGACCGGGCGGGGAACACTGAAGCTTTCTTT. This sequence encodes CASSDRAGNTEAFF.

The rearrangement links TRBV6-1 to TRBJ2-6; no clear D gene. CDR3 size: 13 residues. V was pared by 10 bases and J by 2 bases, with 9 bases between. Germline V gene sequence: CDR1 MNHNS, CDR2 SASEGT. CDR3 sequence reads: CATQETGANVLTF. The CDR3 region has the DNA TGTGCCACCCAGGAGACTGGGGCCAACGTCCTGACTTTC.

The chain joins TRBV29-1 to TRBJ1-1; 8 bases agree with TRBD1. Looked up from germline, CDR1 is SQVTM and CDR2 is ANQGSEA. Unmatched junction bases numbered 6, after V lost 7 bases and J lost 2 bases. The CDR3 totals 13 residues. The CDR3 nucleotides read TGCAGCGCCGTGGGACAGGCTAACACTGAAGCTTTCTTT. Translated: CSAVGQANTEAFF. The variable domain in full, completed from reference TRBV29-1 and TRBJ1-1, reads SAVISQKPSRDICQRGTSLTIQCQVDSQVTMMFWYRQQPGQSLTLIATANQGSEATYESGFVIDKFPISRPNLTFSTLTVSNMSPEDSSIYLCSAVGQANTEAFFGQGTRLTVV.

The chain carries TRBV7-9 and TRBJ2-7; 7 nucleotides match TRBD2. The CDR3 is 15 residues long. The germline CDR1 and CDR2 sequences are SEHNR and FQNEAQ (reference sequence). The J segment lost 3 bases and the V segment lost 0 bases, leaving 5 bases of the junction unmatched. The CDR3 DNA is TGTGCCAGCAGCTTAGCGGGGGGGTCGTACTACGAGCAGTACTTC. This translates into CASSLAGGSYYEQYF. The variable domain in full, with the rest retrieved from reference TRBV7-9 and TRBJ2-7, is DTGVSQNPRHKITKRGQNVTFRCDPISEHNRLYWYRQTLGQGPEFLTYFQNEAQLEKSRLLSDRFSAERPKGSFSTLEIQRTEQGDSAMYLCASSLAGGSYYEQYFGPGTRLTVT.

The rearrangement uses TRBV7-6 and TRBJ1-1; tentative D call: TRBD1 (5 bases). The CDR3 consists of 16 residues. Trimming pared 4 bases from V and 2 bases from J, leaving 17 bases between. The V gene's germline CDR1 is SGHVS and CDR2 FNYEAQ. CDR3 in amino acids: CASSSSGVRGNTEAFF. The CDR3 region has the DNA TGTGCCAGCAGCTCAAGCGGGGTGAGGGGAAACACTGAAGCTTTCTTT. The variable domain in full, with the rest retrieved from reference TRBV7-6 and TRBJ1-1, is GAGVSQSPRYKVTKRGQDVALRCDPISGHVSLYWYRQALGQGPEFLTYFNYEAQQDKSGLPNDRFSAERPEGSISTLTIQRTEQRDSAMYRCASSSSGVRGNTEAFFGQGTRLTVV.

The chain has TRBV5-8 and TRBJ1-2; D not certain. The V and J ends lost 0 bases and 2 bases respectively, with 8 bases between them. CDR3 length: 14 amino acids. Germline V gives CDR1 SGHTS, CDR2 YDEGEE. The DNA of the CDR3 is TGTGCCAGCAGCTTGGACGTCCAAAACTATGGCTACACCTTC. Protein: CASSLDVQNYGYTF.

In this sample, this clone turned up once. The J gene is TRBJ2-2, the V gene TRBV28, with a weak D call TRBD2 (6 bases). The CDR3 has 17 residues. Germline CDR1 is MDHEN and CDR2 is SYDVKM. Trimming removed 2 bases from V and 4 bases from J, with 17 bases in between. The CDR3 coding sequence is TGTGCCAGCAGTTTACCGACTAGTACCTTCGGCACCGGGGAGCTGTTTTTT. The encoded protein is CASSLPTSTFGTGELFF.

The V and J genes are TRBV5-1 and TRBJ2-3, with D maybe TRBD1 (5 bases). CDR3 size: 15 residues. Germline V lookup: CDR1 SGHRS, CDR2 YFSETQ. Trimming left V 6 bases short and J 1 base short, with 15 bases between. Here the CDR3 reads CASTPGADRTDTQYF. The CDR3 bases are TGCGCCAGCACCCCTGGGGCAGATCGCACAGATACGCAGTATTTT.